This T cell receptor beta chain was obtained from a study of blood T cell repertoires in COVID-19. Background on the study: Whether acute or convalescent, the COVID-19 samples came from the United States, Italy and Spain. PBMCs, B-cell-depleted T cells, or T cells provided the cDNA or gDNA that made up the material.

Trimming pared 1 base from V and 4 bases from J, leaving 19 bases between. The CDR3 consists of 17 residues. Per the germline V gene, CDR1 is LNHDA and CDR2 is SQIVND (reference sequence). As handled by the study authors: Nucleated cell number was recorded as an estimate derived from reference gene primer amplification. The table came from immunoSEQ multiplex PCR; TCRdb's copy has only in-frame clones and leaves some out. V and J calls and clone size follow that table, whereas D and trimming were derived from the DNA. The table lists around 100,000 clones, around 74% of them singletons. Seattle enrolled patients during active infection and tracked them longitudinally.

The V and J genes are TRBV19 and TRBJ1-2; perhaps TRBD1 as D (5 bases). The sequenced material came from peripheral blood. The TCR originated in a man between 65 and 85 years old with COVID-19, enrolled during active disease. The CDR3 nucleotides read TGTGCCAGTAGTATAGTTGCAGGGCCTAATCCCGTCTATGGCTACACCTTC. The encoded protein is CASSIVAGPNPVYGYTF.